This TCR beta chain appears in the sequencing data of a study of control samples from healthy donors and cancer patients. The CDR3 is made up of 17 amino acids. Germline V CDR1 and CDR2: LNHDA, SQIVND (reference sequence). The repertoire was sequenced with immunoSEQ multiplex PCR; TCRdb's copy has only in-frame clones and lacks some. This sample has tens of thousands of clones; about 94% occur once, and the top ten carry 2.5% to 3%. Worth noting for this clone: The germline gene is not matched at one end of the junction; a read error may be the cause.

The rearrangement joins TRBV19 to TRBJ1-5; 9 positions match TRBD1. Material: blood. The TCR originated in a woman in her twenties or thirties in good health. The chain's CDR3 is CASSPRPGTGRFQSQHF. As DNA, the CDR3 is TGTGCCAGTAGCCCCCGACCCGGGACAGGGCGTTTTCAGTCCCAGCATTTT.